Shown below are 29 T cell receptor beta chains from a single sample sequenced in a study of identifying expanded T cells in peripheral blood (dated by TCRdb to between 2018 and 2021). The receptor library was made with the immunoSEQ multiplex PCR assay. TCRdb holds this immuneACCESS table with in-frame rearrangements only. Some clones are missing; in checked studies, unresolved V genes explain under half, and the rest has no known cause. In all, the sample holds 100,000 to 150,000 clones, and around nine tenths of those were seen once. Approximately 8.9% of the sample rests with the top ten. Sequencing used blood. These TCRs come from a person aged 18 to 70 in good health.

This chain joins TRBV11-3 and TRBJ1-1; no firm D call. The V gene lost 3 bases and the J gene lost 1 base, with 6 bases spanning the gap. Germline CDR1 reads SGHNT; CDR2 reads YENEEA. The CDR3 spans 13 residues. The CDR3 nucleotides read TGTGCCAGCAGCTTTGCCCCGAACACTGAAGCTTTCTTT. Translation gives CASSFAPNTEAFF. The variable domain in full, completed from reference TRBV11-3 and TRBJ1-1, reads EAGVVQSPRYKIIEKKQPVAFWCNPISGHNTLYWYLQNLGQGPELLIRYENEEAVDDSQLPKDRFSAERLKGVDSTLKIQPAELGDSAVYLCASSFAPNTEAFFGQGTRLTVV.

The CDR3 DNA reads TGTGCCTGGAGTAGGGATGCTAATGAAAAACTGTTTTTT. Its translation: CAWSRDANEKLFF. This sequence joins TRBV30 and TRBJ1-4; D remains ambiguous. Germline lookup yields CDR1 GTSNPN and CDR2 SVGIG (reference sequence). The CDR3 spans 13 residues. The V end lost 2 bases, the J end lost 3 bases, and 7 bases lay between the germline ends.

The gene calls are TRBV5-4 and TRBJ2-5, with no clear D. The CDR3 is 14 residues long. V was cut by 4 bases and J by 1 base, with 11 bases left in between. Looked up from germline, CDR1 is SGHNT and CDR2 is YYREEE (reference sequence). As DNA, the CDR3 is TGTGCCAGCAGCAATGGACGGTTCCAAGAGACCCAGTACTTC. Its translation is CASSNGRFQETQYF.

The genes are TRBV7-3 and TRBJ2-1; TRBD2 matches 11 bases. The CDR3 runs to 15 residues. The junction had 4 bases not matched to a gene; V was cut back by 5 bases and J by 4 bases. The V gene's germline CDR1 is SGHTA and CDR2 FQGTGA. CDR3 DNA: TGTGCCAGCAGCCAGACTAGCGGGGCGTACAATGAGCAGTTCTTC. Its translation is CASSQTSGAYNEQFF.

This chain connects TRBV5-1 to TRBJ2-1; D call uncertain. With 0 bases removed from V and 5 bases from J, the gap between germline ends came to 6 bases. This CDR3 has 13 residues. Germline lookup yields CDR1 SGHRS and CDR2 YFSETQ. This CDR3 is CASSLGLHNEQFF. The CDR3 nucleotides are TGCGCCAGCAGCTTGGGACTGCACAATGAGCAGTTCTTC.

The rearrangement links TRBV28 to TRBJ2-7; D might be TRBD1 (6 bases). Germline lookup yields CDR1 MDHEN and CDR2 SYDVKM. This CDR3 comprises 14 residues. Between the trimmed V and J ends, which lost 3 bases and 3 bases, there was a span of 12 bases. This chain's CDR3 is CASSLSGVNYEQYF. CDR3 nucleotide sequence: TGTGCCAGCAGTTTGTCAGGGGTGAACTACGAGCAGTACTTC.

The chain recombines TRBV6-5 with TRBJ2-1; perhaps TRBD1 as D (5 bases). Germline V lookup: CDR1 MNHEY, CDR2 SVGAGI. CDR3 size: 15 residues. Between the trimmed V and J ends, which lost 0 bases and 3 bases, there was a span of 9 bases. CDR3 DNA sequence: TGTGCCAGCAGTTACTCCAGGGAAGTCTACAATGAGCAGTTCTTC. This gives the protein CASSYSREVYNEQFF.

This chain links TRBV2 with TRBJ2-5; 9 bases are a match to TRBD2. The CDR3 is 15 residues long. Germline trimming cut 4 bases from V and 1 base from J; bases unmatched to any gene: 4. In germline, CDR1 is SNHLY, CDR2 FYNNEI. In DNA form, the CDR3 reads TGTGCCAGCAGTGCGAAGACTAGCGGCCAAGAGACCCAGTACTTC. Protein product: CASSAKTSGQETQYF.

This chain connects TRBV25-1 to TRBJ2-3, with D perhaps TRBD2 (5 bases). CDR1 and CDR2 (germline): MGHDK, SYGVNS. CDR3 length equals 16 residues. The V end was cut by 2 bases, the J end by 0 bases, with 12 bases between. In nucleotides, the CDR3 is TGTGCCAGCAGTGAAGCAGGAGCGGCTAGCACAGATACGCAGTATTTT. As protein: CASSEAGAASTDTQYF.

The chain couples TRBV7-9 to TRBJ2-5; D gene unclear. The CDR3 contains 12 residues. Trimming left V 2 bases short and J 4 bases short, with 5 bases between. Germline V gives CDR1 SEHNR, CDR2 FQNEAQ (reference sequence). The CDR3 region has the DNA TGTGCCAGCAGCTTATCTTCAGAGACCCAGTACTTC. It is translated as CASSLSSETQYF. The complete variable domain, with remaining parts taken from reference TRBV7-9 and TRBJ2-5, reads DTGVSQNPRHKITKRGQNVTFRCDPISEHNRLYWYRQTLGQGPEFLTYFQNEAQLEKSRLLSDRFSAERPKGSFSTLEIQRTEQGDSAMYLCASSLSSETQYFGPGTRLLVL.

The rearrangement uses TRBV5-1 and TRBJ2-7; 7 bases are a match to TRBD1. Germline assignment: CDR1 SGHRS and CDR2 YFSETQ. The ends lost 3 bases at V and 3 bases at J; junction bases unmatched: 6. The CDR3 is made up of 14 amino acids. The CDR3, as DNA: TGCGCCAGCAGCTCCGGGACAGCCAACTACGAGCAGTACTTC. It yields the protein CASSSGTANYEQYF.

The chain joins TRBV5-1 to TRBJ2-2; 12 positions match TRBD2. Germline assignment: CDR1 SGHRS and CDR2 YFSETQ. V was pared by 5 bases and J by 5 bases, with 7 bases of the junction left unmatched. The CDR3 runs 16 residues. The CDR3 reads CASRTSGGRRTGELFF. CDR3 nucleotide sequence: TGCGCCAGCAGGACTAGCGGGGGCCGGAGGACCGGGGAGCTGTTTTTT.

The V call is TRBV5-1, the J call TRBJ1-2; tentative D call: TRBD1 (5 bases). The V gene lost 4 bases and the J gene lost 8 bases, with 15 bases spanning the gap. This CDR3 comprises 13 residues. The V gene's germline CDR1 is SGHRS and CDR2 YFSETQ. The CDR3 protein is CASSGTGTGGYTF. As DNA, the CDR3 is TGCGCCAGCAGCGGAACCGGGACGGGGGGCTACACCTTC.

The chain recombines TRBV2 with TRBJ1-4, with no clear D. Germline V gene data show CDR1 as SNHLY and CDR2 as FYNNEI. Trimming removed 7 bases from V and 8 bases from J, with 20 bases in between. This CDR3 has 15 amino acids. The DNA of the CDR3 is TGTGCCAGCAATAAGGAGACTGGAATGGGAGAAAAACTGTTTTTT. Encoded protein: CASNKETGMGEKLFF.

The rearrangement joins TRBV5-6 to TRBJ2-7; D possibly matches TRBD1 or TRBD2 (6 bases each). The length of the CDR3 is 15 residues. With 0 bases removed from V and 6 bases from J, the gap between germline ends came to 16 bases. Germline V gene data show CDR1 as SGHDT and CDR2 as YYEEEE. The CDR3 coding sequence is TGTGCCAGCAGCTTGGCCCCGGGGGCGAGGGGCGAGCAGTACTTC. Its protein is CASSLAPGARGEQYF.

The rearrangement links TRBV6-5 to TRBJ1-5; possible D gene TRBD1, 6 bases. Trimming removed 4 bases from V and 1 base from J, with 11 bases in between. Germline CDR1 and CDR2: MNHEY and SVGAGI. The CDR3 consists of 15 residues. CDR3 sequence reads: CASSSVRGSNQPQHF. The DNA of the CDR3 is TGTGCCAGCAGTTCCGTAAGGGGGAGCAATCAGCCCCAGCATTTT.

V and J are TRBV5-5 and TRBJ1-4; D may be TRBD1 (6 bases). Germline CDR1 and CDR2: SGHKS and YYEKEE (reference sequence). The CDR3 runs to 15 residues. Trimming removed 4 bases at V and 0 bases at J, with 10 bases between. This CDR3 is CASSRGDTTNEKLFF. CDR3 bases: TGTGCCAGCAGCCGAGGGGACACAACTAATGAAAAACTGTTTTTT.

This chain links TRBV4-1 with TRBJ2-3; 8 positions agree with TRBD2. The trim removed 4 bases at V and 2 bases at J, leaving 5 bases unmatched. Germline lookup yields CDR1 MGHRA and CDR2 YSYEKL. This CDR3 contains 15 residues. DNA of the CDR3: TGCGCCAGCAGCCTCCTAGCGGGTGACACAGATACGCAGTATTTT. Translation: CASSLLAGDTDTQYF.

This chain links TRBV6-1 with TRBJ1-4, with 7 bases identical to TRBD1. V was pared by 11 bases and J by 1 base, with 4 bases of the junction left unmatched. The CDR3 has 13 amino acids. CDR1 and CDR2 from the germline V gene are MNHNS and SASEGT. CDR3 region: CAGNRGTNEKLFF. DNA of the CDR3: TGTGCCGGAAACAGGGGAACTAATGAAAAACTGTTTTTT.

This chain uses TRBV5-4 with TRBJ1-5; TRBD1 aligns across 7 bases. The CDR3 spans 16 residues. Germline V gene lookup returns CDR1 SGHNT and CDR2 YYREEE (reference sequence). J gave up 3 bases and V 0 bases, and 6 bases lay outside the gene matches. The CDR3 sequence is CASSLGPGTDNQPQHF. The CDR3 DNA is TGTGCCAGCAGCTTGGGCCCTGGGACAGACAATCAGCCCCAGCATTTT.

The CDR3 bases are TGCGCCAGCAGCTTTAGTCGACCGGGATTCTACAATGAGCAGTTCTTC. This codes for CASSFSRPGFYNEQFF. This chain connects TRBV5-1 to TRBJ2-1; D is perhaps TRBD2 (5 bases). V dropped 2 bases and J dropped 3 bases, with 15 bases sitting between them. There are 16 residues in the CDR3. Germline V gene data show CDR1 as SGHRS and CDR2 as YFSETQ.

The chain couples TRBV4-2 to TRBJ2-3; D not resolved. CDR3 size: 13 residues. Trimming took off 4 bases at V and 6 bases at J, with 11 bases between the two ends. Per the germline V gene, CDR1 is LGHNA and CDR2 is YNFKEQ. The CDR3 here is CASSPSPTDTQYF. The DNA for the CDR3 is TGTGCCAGCAGCCCTAGTCCAACTGATACGCAGTATTTT.

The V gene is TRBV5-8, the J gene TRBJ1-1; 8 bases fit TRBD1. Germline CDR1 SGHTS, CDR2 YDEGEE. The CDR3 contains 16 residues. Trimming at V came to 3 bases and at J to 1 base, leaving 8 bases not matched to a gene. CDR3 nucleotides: TGTGCCAGCAGCTCCATGACAGGGGTGACGAACACTGAAGCTTTCTTT. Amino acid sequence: CASSSMTGVTNTEAFF.

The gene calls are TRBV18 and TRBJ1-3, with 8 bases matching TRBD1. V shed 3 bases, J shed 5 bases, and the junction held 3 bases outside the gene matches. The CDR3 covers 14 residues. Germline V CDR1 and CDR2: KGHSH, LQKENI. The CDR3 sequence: CASSPGQDRNTIYF. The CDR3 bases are TGTGCCAGCTCACCGGGACAGGACAGAAACACCATATATTTT.

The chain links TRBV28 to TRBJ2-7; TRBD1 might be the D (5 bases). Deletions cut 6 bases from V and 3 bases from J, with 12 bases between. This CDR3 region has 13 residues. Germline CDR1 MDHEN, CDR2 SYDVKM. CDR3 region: CASRVGVNYEQYF. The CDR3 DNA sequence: TGTGCCAGCAGGGTAGGGGTAAACTACGAGCAGTACTTC.

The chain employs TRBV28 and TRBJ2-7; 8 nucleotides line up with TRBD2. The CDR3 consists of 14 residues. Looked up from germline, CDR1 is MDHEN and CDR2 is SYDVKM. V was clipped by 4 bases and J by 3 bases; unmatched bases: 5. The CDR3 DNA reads TGTGCCAGCAGTTCGGGAGGGGGTGACTACGAGCAGTACTTC. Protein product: CASSSGGGDYEQYF.

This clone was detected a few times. CDR3 loop: CASSVLDQETQYF. Here the CDR3 DNA reads TGTGCCAGCAGCGTTCTAGATCAAGAGACCCAGTACTTC. The chain employs TRBV9 and TRBJ2-5; D call uncertain. This CDR3 is built from 13 residues. Trimming removed 2 bases at V and 2 bases at J, with 7 bases between. Per germline, CDR1 SGDLS and CDR2 YYNGEE.

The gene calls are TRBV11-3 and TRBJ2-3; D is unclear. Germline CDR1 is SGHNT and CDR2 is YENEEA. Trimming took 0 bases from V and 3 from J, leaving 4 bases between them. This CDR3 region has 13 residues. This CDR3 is CASSLDSTDTQYF. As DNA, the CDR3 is TGTGCCAGCAGCTTAGATAGTACAGATACGCAGTATTTT.

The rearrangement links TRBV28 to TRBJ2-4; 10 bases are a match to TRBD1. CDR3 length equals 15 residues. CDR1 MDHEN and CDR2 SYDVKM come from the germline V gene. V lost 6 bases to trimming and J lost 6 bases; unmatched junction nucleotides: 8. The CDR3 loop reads CASRLRQGARNIQYF. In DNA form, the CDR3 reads TGTGCCAGCAGATTACGACAGGGGGCAAGAAACATTCAGTACTTC.